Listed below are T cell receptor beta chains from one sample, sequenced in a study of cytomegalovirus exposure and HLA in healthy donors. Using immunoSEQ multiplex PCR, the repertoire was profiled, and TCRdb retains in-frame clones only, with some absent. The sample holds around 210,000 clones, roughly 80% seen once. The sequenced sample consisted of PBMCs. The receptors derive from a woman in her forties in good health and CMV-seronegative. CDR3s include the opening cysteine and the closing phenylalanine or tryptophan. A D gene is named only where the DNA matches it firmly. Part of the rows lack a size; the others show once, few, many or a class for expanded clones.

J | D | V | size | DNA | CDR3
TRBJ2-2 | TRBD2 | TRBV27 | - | TGTGCCAGCAGACTAGCGGGAGGGAGAACCGGGGAGCTGTTTTTT | CASRLAGGRTGELFF
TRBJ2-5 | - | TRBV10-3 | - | TGTGCCATCAGTGAGTGGGGGGGCGAGGAGACCCAGTACTTC | CAISEWGGEETQYF
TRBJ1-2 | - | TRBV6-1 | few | TGTGCCAGCAGGGCGGGAGCTAACTATGGCTACACCTTC | CASRAGANYGYTF
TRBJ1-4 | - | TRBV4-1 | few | TGCGCCAGCAGCCATCTGGGGGCTAGGGAAAAACTGTTTTTT | CASSHLGAREKLFF
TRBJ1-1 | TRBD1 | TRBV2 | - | TGTGCCAGCAACTGGGACAGCCATGAGGGCACTGAAGCTTTCTTT | CASNWDSHEGTEAFF
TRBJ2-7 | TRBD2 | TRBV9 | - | TGTGCCAGCAGCCTCCGGGACTATACCTACGAGCAGTACTTC | CASSLRDYTYEQYF
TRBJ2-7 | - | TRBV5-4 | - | TGTGCCAGCAGCTTGGAACACCTCGATGAGTACTTC | CASSLEHLDEYF
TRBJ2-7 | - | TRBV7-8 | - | TGTGCCAGCAGCTTAGAAGGGGAAACGGGTGCGTACTTC | CASSLEGETGAYF
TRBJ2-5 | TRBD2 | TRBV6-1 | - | TGTGCCAGCAGTGAAGGGGCGGGGGAACAAGAGACCCAGTACTTC | CASSEGAGEQETQYF
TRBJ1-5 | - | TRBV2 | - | TGTGCCAGCAGCCCCCAGGGCGGCAATCAGCCCCAGCATTTT | CASSPQGGNQPQHF
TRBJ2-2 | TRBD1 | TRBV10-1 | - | TGCGCCAGTTCTAACCGGGACAGGGGGCCCGGGGAGCTGTTTTTT | CASSNRDRGPGELFF
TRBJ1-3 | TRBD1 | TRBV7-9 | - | TGTGCCAGCAGCACCACGACAAGGGACAGATCCGGAAACACCATATATTTT | CASSTTTRDRSGNTIYF
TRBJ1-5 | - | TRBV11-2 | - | TGTGCCAGCAGCTTAGATCGCGGTCAGCCCCAGCATTTT | CASSLDRGQPQHF
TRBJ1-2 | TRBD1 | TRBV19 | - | TGTGCCAGTGGACAGGGCTATGGCTACACCTTC | CASGQGYGYTF
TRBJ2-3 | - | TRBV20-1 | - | TGTATCTCGGGTCCCGCAGATACGCAGTATTTT | CISGPADTQYF
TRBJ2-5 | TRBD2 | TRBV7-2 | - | TGTGCCAGCAGCCGTGGAGCGGGAGGGCAACGATCCCAGTACTTC | CASSRGAGGQRSQYF
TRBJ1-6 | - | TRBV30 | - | TGTGCCTGGAGTGTACTCTGGAGGGGATCCTATAATTCACCCCTCCACTTT | CAWSVLWRGSYNSPLHF
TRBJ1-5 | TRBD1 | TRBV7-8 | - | TGTGCCAGCAGGAGGACAGGAGATCAGCCCCAGCATTTT | CASRRTGDQPQHF
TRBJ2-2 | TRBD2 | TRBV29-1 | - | TGCAGCGTCGCTGAGTTAGCGGGAGGGCCCGGGGAGCTGTTTTTT | CSVAELAGGPGELFF
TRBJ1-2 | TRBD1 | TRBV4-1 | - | TGCGCCAGCAGCCCGGGACAGGGCTCCTATGGCTACACCTTC | CASSPGQGSYGYTF
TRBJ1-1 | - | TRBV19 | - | TGTGCCAGTAGTATAGGATTCGGTGCAAACACTGAAGCTTTCTTT | CASSIGFGANTEAFF
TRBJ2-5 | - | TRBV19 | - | TGTGCCAGTAGTCTGGGCCAGTCCCTAGAGACCCAGTACTTC | CASSLGQSLETQYF
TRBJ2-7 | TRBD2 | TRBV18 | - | TGTGCCAGCTCACCGGGACTAGCGACCTACGAGCAGTACTTC | CASSPGLATYEQYF
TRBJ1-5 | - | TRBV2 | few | TGTGCCAGCAGTGAGTCACAAAGCAATCAGCCCCAGCATTTT | CASSESQSNQPQHF
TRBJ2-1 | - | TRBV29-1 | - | TGCAGCGCCCGACTCCTCAATGAGCAGTTCTTC | CSARLLNEQFF
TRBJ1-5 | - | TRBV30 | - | TGTGCCTGGAGTCCCTACCCGGGAAGCAATCAGCCCCAGCATTTT | CAWSPYPGSNQPQHF
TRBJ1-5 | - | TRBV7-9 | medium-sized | TGTGCCAGCAGCTCCCTTCAGGAGCCCCAGCATTTT | CASSSLQEPQHF
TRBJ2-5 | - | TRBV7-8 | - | TGTGCCAGCAGCTTACGTCTCCAAGAGACCCAGTACTTC | CASSLRLQETQYF
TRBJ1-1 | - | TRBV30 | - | TGTGCCTGGACCGCCCGCGGGCGGTACACTGAAGCTTTCTTT | CAWTARGRYTEAFF
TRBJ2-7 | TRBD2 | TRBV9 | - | TGTGCCAGCAGCGTAGCGACACTAGCGGGAGACGAGCAGTACTTC | CASSVATLAGDEQYF
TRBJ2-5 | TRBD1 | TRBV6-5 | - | TGTGCCAGCAGTTACTCCGGGACAGGGGGATGGGAGCAGTACTTC | CASSYSGTGGWEQYF
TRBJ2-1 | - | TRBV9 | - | TGTGCCAGCAGCCCTGGTAGGTGGCGGGATAATGAGCAGTTCTTC | CASSPGRWRDNEQFF
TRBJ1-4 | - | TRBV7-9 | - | TGTTCCAGCAGCCCACAACTAGCGGGTGGAACTAATGAAAAACTGTTTTTT | CSSSPQLAGGTNEKLFF
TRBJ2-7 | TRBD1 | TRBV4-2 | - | TGTGCCAGCAGCCGTACAGGGGTAGGCCTCGTGCAGTACTTC | CASSRTGVGLVQYF
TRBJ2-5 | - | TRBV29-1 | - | TGCAGCGTTGAAGAGTCGGCGCGGGGGCTCAGGGAGACCCAGTACTTC | CSVEESARGLRETQYF
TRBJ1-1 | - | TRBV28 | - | TGTGCCAGCAGACACTGGCCCGGGACATCGGAAGCTTTCTTT | CASRHWPGTSEAFF
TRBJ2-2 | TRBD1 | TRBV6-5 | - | TGTGCCAGCAGTGGTTTCCAGGGGGAGAACGGGGAGCTGTTTTTT | CASSGFQGENGELFF
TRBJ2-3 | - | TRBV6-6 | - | TGTGCCAGCACCGTACTCCAGGGGACAGATACGCAGTATTTT | CASTVLQGTDTQYF
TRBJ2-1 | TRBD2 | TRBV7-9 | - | TGTGCCAGCAGTAGTAGGACGGGAGGGATATACAATGAGCAGTTCTTC | CASSSRTGGIYNEQFF
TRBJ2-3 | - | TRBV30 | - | TGTGCCTGGACTCCCCCGACAGGCAGCACAGATACGCAGTATTTT | CAWTPPTGSTDTQYF
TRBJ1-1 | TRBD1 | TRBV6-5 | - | TGTGCCAGCAGTTACGCGGGACAGCTCGTGATGGGGGCTTTCTTT | CASSYAGQLVMGAFF
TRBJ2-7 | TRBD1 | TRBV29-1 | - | TGCAGCGCGGGACAGGGGCGCTACGAGCAGTACTTC | CSAGQGRYEQYF
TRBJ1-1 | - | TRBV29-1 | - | TGCAGCGTTGAAATGAGGCTGAGACCCAAGGCTTTCTTT | CSVEMRLRPKAFF
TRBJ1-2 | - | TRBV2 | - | TGTGCCAGCGGCGAGGACATAAACTATGGCTACACCTTC | CASGEDINYGYTF
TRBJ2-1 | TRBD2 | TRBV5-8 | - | TGTGCCAGCAGCCGACTAGCGGGAAGCTACAATGAGCAGTTCTTC | CASSRLAGSYNEQFF
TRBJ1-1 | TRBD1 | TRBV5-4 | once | TGTGCCAGCAGCTTACAGGGGCCGAACACTGAAGCTTTCTTT | CASSLQGPNTEAFF
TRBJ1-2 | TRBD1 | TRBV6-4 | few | TGTGCCAGCAGTGACACTTACCGCGGGACAGGGCAGGGCTATGGCTACACCTTC | CASSDTYRGTGQGYGYTF
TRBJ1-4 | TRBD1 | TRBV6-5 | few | TGTGCCAGCAGGGGGACAGGGAACGAAAAACTGTTTTTT | CASRGTGNEKLFF
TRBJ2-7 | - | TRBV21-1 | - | TGTGCCAGCACCAGGGACTTATTATACGAGCAGTACTTC | CASTRDLLYEQYF
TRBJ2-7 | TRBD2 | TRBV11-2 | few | TGTGCCAGCAGCTCAATTAGCGGGAAGAGCTCCTACGAGCAGTACTTC | CASSSISGKSSYEQYF
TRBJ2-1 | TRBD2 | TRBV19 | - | TGTGCCAGTAGTATAGATCCCATACTAGCGTACAATGAGCAGTTCTTC | CASSIDPILAYNEQFF